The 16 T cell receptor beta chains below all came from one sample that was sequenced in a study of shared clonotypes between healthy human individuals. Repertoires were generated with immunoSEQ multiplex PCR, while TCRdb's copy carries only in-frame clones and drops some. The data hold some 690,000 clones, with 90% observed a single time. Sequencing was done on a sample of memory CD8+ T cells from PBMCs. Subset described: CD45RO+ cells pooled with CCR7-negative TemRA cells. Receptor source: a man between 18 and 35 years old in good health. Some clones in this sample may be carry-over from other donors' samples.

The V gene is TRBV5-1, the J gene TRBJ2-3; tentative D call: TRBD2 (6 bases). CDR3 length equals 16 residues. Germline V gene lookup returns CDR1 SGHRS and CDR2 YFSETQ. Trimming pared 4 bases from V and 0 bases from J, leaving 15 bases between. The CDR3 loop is CASSQRGKTSTDTQYF. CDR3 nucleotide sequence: TGCGCCAGCAGCCAACGGGGGAAAACTAGCACAGATACGCAGTATTTT.

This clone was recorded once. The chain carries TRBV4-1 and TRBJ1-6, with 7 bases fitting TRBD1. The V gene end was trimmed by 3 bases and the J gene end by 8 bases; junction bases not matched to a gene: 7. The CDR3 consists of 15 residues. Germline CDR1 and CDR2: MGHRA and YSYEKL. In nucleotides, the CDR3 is TGCGCCAGCAGCCAGGCCGGGACAGTATATTCACCCCTCCACTTT. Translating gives CASSQAGTVYSPLHF.

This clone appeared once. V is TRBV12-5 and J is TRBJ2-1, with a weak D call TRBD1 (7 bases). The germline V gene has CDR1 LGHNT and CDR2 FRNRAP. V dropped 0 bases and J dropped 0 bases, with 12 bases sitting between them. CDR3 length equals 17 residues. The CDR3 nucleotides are TGTGCTAGTGGTTTGGTACCGGGGGACAGCTCCTACAATGAGCAGTTCTTC. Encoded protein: CASGLVPGDSSYNEQFF.

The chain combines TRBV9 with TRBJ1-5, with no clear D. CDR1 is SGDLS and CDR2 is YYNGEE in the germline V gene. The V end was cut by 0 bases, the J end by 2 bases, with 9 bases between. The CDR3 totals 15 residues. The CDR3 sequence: CASSVDGVGNQPQHF. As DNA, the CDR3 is TGTGCCAGCAGCGTAGACGGGGTTGGCAATCAGCCCCAGCATTTT.

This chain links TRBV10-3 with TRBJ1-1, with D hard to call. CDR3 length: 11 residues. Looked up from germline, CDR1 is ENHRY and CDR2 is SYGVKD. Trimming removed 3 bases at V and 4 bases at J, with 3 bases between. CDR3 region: CAISDATEAFF. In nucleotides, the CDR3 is TGTGCCATCAGTGACGCCACTGAAGCTTTCTTT.

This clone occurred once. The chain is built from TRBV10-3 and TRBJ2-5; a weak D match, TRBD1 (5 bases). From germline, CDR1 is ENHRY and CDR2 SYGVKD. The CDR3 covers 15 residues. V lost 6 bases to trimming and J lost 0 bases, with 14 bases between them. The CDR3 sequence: CAIRDGAPYQETQYF. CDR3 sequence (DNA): TGTGCCATCAGGGATGGGGCACCATACCAAGAGACCCAGTACTTC.

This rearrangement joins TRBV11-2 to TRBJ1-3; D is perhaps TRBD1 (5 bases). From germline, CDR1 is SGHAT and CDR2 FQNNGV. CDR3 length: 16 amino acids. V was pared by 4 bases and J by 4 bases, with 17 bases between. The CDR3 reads CASSYSVPGRGNTIYF. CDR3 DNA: TGTGCCAGCAGCTACTCTGTCCCGGGACGGGGAAACACCATATATTTT.

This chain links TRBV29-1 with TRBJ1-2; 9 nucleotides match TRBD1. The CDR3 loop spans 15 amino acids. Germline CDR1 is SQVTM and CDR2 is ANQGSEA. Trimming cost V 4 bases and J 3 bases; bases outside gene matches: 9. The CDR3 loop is CSVGPLQGAHYGYTF. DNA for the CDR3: TGCAGCGTTGGGCCCTTACAGGGGGCGCACTATGGCTACACCTTC.

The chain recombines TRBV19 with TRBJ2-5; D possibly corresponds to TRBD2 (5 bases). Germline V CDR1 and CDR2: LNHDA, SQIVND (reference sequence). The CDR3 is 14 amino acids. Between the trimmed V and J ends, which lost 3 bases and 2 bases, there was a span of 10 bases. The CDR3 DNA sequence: TGTGCCAGTAGTATGGGCAGAGGGCAAGAGACCCAGTACTTC. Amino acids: CASSMGRGQETQYF.

The CDR3 is CASSIRGIDQPQHF. The CDR3 coding sequence is TGTGCCAGTAGTATCAGGGGCATCGATCAGCCCCAGCATTTT. The chain has TRBV19 and TRBJ1-5; D may be TRBD1 (6 bases). Trimming cost V 3 bases and J 5 bases, with 11 bases left between them. Germline CDR1 reads LNHDA; CDR2 reads SQIVND (reference sequence). There are 14 residues in the CDR3.

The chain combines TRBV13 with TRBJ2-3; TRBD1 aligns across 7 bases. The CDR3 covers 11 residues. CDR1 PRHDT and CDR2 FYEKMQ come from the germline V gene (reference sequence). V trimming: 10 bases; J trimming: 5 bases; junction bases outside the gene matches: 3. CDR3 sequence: CATAGGDTQYF. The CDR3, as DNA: TGTGCCACGGCAGGGGGAGATACGCAGTATTTT.

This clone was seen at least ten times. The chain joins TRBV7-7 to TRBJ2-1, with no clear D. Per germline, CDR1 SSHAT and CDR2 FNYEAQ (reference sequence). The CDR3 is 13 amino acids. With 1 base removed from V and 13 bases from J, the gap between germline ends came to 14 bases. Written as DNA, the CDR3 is TGTGCCAGCAGCTTAGTGTTAATTAGTAAACAGTTCTTC. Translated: CASSLVLISKQFF.

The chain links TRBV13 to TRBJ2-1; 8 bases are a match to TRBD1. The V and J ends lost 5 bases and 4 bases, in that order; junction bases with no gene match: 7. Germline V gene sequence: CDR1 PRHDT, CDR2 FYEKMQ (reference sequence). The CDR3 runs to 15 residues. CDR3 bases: TGTGCCAGCAGCCCGACAGGGGCAGGGTACAATGAGCAGTTCTTC. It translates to CASSPTGAGYNEQFF.

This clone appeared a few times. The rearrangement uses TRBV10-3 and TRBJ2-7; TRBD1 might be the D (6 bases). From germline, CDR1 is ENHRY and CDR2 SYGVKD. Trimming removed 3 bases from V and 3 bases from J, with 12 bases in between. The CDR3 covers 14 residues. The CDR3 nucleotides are TGTGCCATCAGTGAAGGGAACAGGGTCTACGAGCAGTACTTC. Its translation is CAISEGNRVYEQYF.

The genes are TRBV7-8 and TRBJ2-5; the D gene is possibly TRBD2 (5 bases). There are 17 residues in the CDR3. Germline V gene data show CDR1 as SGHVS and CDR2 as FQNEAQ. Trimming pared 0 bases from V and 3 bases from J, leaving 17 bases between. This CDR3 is CASSLARWEREEETQYF. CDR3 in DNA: TGTGCCAGCAGCTTAGCCCGCTGGGAGCGCGAGGAAGAGACCCAGTACTTC.

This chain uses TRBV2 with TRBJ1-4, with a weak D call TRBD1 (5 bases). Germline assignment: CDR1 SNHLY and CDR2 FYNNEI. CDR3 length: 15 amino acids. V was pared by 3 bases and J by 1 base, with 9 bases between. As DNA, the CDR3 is TGTGCCAGCAGTGATTGGGGGGGAACTAATGAAAAACTGTTTTTT. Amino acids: CASSDWGGTNEKLFF.